One sample yielded the 25 T cell receptor beta chains listed below, sequenced in a study of T-cell memory formation after mild COVID-19 (dated by TCRdb to the early 2020s). Preparation of the library involved 5' RACE. The listed sequencing device is Illumina NovaSeq 6000. TCRdb reworked the public reads: Q25 trimming with fastp, MiXCR clone assembly, productive beta chains retained. Rows with a matching CDR3 protein are joined into one entry that keeps the most common DNA and genes. In this sample the table shows fewer than 700,000 distinct CDR3 sequences, approximately 21% of which occur a single time. In total, the top ten clones hold roughly 8.3% of the sample. Sequenced sample: PBMCs or a T cell subset sorted from them (not recorded which). These receptor sequences come from an adult woman who had mild COVID-19 (a few samples of this study predate the infection). The sample titles of this study are shuffled in the database, so cell type and time point are left out; the donor was told from shared clones.

The V call is TRBV12-3 or TRBV12-4, the J call TRBJ2-5; D is perhaps TRBD2 (7 bases). The germline V and J ends were trimmed by 6 bases and 2 bases, with 10 bases remaining between them. The CDR3 sequence is 13 residues long. CDR3 sequence reads: CASRGGAQETQYF. The DNA for the CDR3 is TGTGCCAGCAGGGGGGGGGCACAAGAGACCCAGTACTTC.

CDR3: CASSPPITSGGYYEQYF. The CDR3 DNA reads as TGTGCCAGCAGCCCGCCAATTACTAGCGGGGGATACTACGAGCAGTACTTC. The chain joins TRBV7-9 to TRBJ2-7; 11 bases line up with TRBD2. The CDR3 sequence is 17 residues long. V shed 5 bases, J shed 3 bases, and the junction held 12 bases outside the gene matches. Germline V CDR1 and CDR2: SEHNR, FQNEAQ (reference sequence). Combining the CDR3 with reference TRBV7-9 and TRBJ2-7 gives the whole variable domain DTGVSQNPRHKITKRGQNVTFRCDPISEHNRLYWYRQTLGQGPEFLTYFQNEAQLEKSRLLSDRFSAERPKGSFSTLEIQRTEQGDSAMYLCASSPPITSGGYYEQYFGPGTRLTVT.

J is TRBJ1-3 and V is TRBV12-3 or TRBV12-4; perhaps TRBD1 as D (5 bases). The V gene lost 2 bases and the J gene lost 3 bases, with 14 bases spanning the gap. This CDR3 spans 16 amino acids. Here the CDR3 reads CASSLSQGKSGNTIYF. Written as DNA, the CDR3 is TGTGCCAGCAGTTTAAGCCAGGGAAAAAGTGGAAACACCATATATTTT.

This clonotype was picked up a small number of times. The CDR3 nucleotides read TGTGCCAGCAGCCCCGCGGGAGAACTCTACAATGAGCAGTTCTTC. Amino acids: CASSPAGELYNEQFF. The rearrangement uses TRBV7-3 and TRBJ2-1, with 7 bases that match TRBD2. After removal of 5 bases from V and 3 bases from J, the junction contained 7 bases not matched to a gene. Per germline, CDR1 SGHTA and CDR2 FQGTGA. This CDR3 is built from 15 residues.

This chain links TRBV29-1 with TRBJ2-1, with 8 bases lining up with TRBD1. The CDR3 runs 13 residues. With 4 bases clipped from V and 8 bases from J, the junction kept 7 bases outside the gene matches. CDR1 and CDR2 from the germline V gene are SQVTM and ANQGSEA. The CDR3 nucleotides are TGCAGCGTTGGGGACAGGTATTTGGATGAGCAGTTCTTC. It is translated as CSVGDRYLDEQFF.

The rearrangement joins TRBV14 to TRBJ2-7; 7 bases fit TRBD2. Germline V lookup: CDR1 SGHDN, CDR2 FVKESK. The CDR3 has 15 residues. The V and J ends lost 4 bases and 0 bases, in that order; junction bases with no gene match: 6. The CDR3 protein is CASSLTSAYSYEQYF. In DNA, the CDR3 is TGTGCCAGCAGCCTTACTAGCGCATACTCCTACGAGCAGTACTTC.

In nucleotides, the CDR3 is TGCGCCAGCAGCTTGTTGCGGGGGCCAGATACGCAGTATTTT. Translation: CASSLLRGPDTQYF. The rearrangement joins TRBV5-1 to TRBJ2-3, with a weak D call TRBD2 (7 bases). V was cut by 1 base and J by 4 bases, with 10 bases left in between. Germline V gives CDR1 SGHRS, CDR2 YFSETQ. The CDR3 consists of 14 residues.

The chain couples TRBV12-3 or TRBV12-4 to TRBJ1-5; D remains ambiguous. The CDR3 spans 13 residues. V was pared by 5 bases and J by 7 bases, with 12 bases between. The chain's CDR3 is CASSRGPGQPQHF. As DNA, the CDR3 is TGTGCCAGCAGTCGGGGTCCTGGACAGCCCCAGCATTTT.

CDR3 in DNA: TGCGCCAGCAGCGTCAACCCGACCCTTAACTATGGCTACACCTTC. Translated: CASSVNPTLNYGYTF. This sequence joins TRBV5-1 and TRBJ1-2; D is unclear. This CDR3 has 15 amino acids. Between the trimmed V and J ends, which lost 4 bases and 1 base, there was a span of 14 bases. Germline assignment: CDR1 SGHRS and CDR2 YFSETQ.

This chain uses TRBV6-1 with TRBJ2-1, with 7 bases lining up with TRBD2. Germline V gene data show CDR1 as MNHNS and CDR2 as SASEGT. CDR3 size: 17 residues. Trimming took 2 bases from V and 3 from J; bases not matched to a gene: 10. The CDR3 reads CASSEMGGRAYYNEQFF. Written as DNA, the CDR3 is TGTGCCAGCAGTGAAATGGGGGGGAGGGCCTACTACAATGAGCAGTTCTTC.

There are a few counts of this clonotype. The V call is TRBV4-1, the J call TRBJ2-7; 8 bases line up with TRBD1. J was trimmed by 4 bases and V by 3 bases; bases with no gene match: 11. The CDR3 consists of 16 residues. Germline CDR1 and CDR2: MGHRA and YSYEKL. The DNA of the CDR3 is TGCGCCAGCAGCCATCCCGGGGCGACAGGGGATTACGAGCAGTACTTC. Protein product: CASSHPGATGDYEQYF.

This clonotype occurred a few times. This sequence joins TRBV7-9 and TRBJ2-7; 8 positions match TRBD1. The CDR3 has 14 amino acids. The germline gives CDR1 SEHNR, CDR2 FQNEAQ (reference sequence). Trimming took 1 base from V and 4 from J; bases not matched to a gene: 3. CDR3 amino acids: CASSLGDRRYEQYF. CDR3 nucleotides: TGTGCCAGCAGCTTAGGGGACAGGCGATACGAGCAGTACTTC.

The J gene is TRBJ2-3, the V gene TRBV6-2 or TRBV6-3; tentatively, D is TRBD2 (6 bases). The CDR3 consists of 15 residues. With 7 bases removed from V and 0 bases from J, the gap between germline ends came to 14 bases. Germline V gives CDR1 MNHEY, CDR2 SVGEGT. CDR3 DNA: TGTGCCAGCAATCGACTAGAATCCAGCACAGATACGCAGTATTTT. Its protein is CASNRLESSTDTQYF.

The table lists this clonotype with a few counts. The genes are TRBV4-1 and TRBJ2-7; no definite D call. V lost 4 bases, J lost 0 bases, and 13 bases lay in between. The CDR3 runs 15 residues. CDR1 is MGHRA, CDR2 YSYEKL, per germline. The CDR3, as DNA: TGCGCCAGCAGCCCTGTGCAGGATCCCTCCTACGAGCAGTACTTC. Amino acid sequence: CASSPVQDPSYEQYF.

The chain links TRBV6-6 to TRBJ2-1, with D uncertain. The CDR3 spans 11 residues. With 5 bases removed from V and 6 bases from J, the gap between germline ends came to 5 bases. CDR1 and CDR2 from the germline V gene are MNHNY and SVGAGI (reference sequence). The CDR3 sequence: CASSKLNEQFF. For the CDR3, the DNA is TGTGCCAGCAGTAAGCTCAATGAGCAGTTCTTC.

This clonotype was picked up a small number of times. This chain uses TRBV28 with TRBJ1-1, with a possible D match to TRBD1 (5 bases). CDR3 length: 13 residues. V shed 8 bases and J shed 5 bases, with 15 bases lying between them. Germline assignment: CDR1 MDHEN and CDR2 SYDVKM. CDR3 nucleotide sequence: TGTGCCAGCGACCCTGGGGGGAAAACTGAAGCTTTCTTT. This translates into CASDPGGKTEAFF.

CDR3 in amino acids: CSVETGNNYEQYF. The DNA for the CDR3 is TGCAGCGTTGAAACGGGTAATAATTACGAGCAGTACTTC. V usage is TRBV29-1 and J usage is TRBJ2-7; no definite D call. V lost 2 bases, J lost 4 bases, and 12 bases lay in between. Germline V gene data show CDR1 as SQVTM and CDR2 as ANQGSEA. This CDR3 region has 13 residues.

The chain combines TRBV24-1 with TRBJ2-6; D remains ambiguous. Trimming cost V 0 bases and J 4 bases, with 9 bases left between them. Germline loops: CDR1 KGHDR, CDR2 SFDVKD. CDR3 length: 16 residues. The CDR3 spells CATSDLWGSGANVLTF. Here the CDR3 DNA reads TGTGCCACCAGTGATTTGTGGGGATCCGGGGCCAACGTCCTGACTTTC.

The chain joins TRBV7-9 to TRBJ2-2; perhaps TRBD2 as D (6 bases). The V and J ends lost 6 bases and 6 bases respectively, with 20 bases between them. The CDR3 length is 16 residues. From germline, CDR1 is SEHNR and CDR2 FQNEAQ (reference sequence). The CDR3 DNA reads as TGTGCCAGCAGACCACCCTCGGGGGACCCCCCCGGGGAGCTGTTTTTT. Its protein product is CASRPPSGDPPGELFF. The entire variable domain, with the rest obtained from reference TRBV7-9 and TRBJ2-2, is as follows: DTGVSQNPRHKITKRGQNVTFRCDPISEHNRLYWYRQTLGQGPEFLTYFQNEAQLEKSRLLSDRFSAERPKGSFSTLEIQRTEQGDSAMYLCASRPPSGDPPGELFFGEGSRLTVL.

The V call is TRBV5-1, the J call TRBJ2-7; D tentatively fits TRBD1 or TRBD2 (5 bases each). V was trimmed by 4 bases and J by 2 bases, leaving 16 bases between them. CDR3 length: 15 residues. Per germline, CDR1 SGHRS and CDR2 YFSETQ. The CDR3 loop is CASSLGTARTYEQYF. The CDR3 bases are TGCGCCAGCAGCCTGGGGACGGCAAGGACCTACGAGCAGTACTTC.

The gene calls are TRBV6-2 or TRBV6-3 and TRBJ1-2, with 8 bases fitting TRBD1. With V trimmed by 6 bases and J by 3 bases, 9 bases remained unmatched. Germline CDR1 MNHEY, CDR2 SVGEGT. The CDR3 runs to 15 residues. The chain's CDR3 is CASRLRQGKDYGYTF. The CDR3 DNA reads TGTGCCAGCAGGCTGAGACAGGGGAAGGACTATGGCTACACCTTC.

V is TRBV15 and J is TRBJ2-1; D possibly corresponds to TRBD2 (6 bases). The germline V gene has CDR1 LNHNV and CDR2 YYDKDF (reference sequence). The CDR3 covers 11 residues. The CDR3 region is CATAGYNEQFF. The CDR3, as DNA: TGTGCGACCGCGGGATACAATGAGCAGTTCTTC. Drawing the rest from reference TRBV15 and TRBJ2-1, the complete variable domain is DAMVIQNPRYQVTQFGKPVTLSCSQTLNHNVMYWYQQKSSQAPKLLFHYYDKDFNNEADTPDNFQSRRPNTSFCFLDIRSPGLGDTAMYLCATAGYNEQFFGPGTRLTVL.

This clonotype was picked up a small number of times. The chain has TRBV4-2 and TRBJ2-1; TRBD2 matches 8 bases. CDR3 length: 16 amino acids. V lost 5 bases to trimming and J lost 0 bases; unmatched junction nucleotides: 6. CDR1 is LGHNA and CDR2 is YNFKEQ in the germline V gene. In nucleotides, the CDR3 is TGTGCCAGCAGCGGGGGCGGGAGGACCTCCTACAATGAGCAGTTCTTC. This sequence encodes CASSGGGRTSYNEQFF.

This clonotype was observed a handful of times. The rearrangement joins TRBV12-3 or TRBV12-4 to TRBJ2-1; 7 nucleotides line up with TRBD2. V shed 7 bases and J 6 bases; nucleotides not matched to a gene: 6. This CDR3 comprises 13 residues. CDR3 bases: TGTGCCAGCACCTCGGGAGGAGGCAATGAGCAGTTCTTC. It specifies CASTSGGGNEQFF.

The V and J genes are TRBV5-1 and TRBJ2-7, with D possibly TRBD1 on 5 matching bases. The germline gives CDR1 SGHRS, CDR2 YFSETQ. V was pared by 5 bases and J by 3 bases, with 18 bases between. This CDR3 is 15 amino acids long. Here the CDR3 reads CASSAAVGPDYEQYF. The DNA of the CDR3 is TGCGCCAGCAGTGCGGCTGTGGGGCCAGACTACGAGCAGTACTTC.